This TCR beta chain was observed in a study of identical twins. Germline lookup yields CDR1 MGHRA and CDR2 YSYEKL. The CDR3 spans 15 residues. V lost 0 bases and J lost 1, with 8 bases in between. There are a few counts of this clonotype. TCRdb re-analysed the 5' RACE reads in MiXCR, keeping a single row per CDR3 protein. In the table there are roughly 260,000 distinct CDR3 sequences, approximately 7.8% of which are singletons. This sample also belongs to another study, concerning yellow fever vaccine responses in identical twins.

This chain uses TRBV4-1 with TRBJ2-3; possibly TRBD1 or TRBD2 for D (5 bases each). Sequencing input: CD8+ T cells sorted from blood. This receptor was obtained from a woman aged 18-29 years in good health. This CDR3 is CASSQEGDGTDTQYF. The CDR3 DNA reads TGCGCCAGCAGCCAAGAGGGGGATGGCACAGATACGCAGTATTTT.